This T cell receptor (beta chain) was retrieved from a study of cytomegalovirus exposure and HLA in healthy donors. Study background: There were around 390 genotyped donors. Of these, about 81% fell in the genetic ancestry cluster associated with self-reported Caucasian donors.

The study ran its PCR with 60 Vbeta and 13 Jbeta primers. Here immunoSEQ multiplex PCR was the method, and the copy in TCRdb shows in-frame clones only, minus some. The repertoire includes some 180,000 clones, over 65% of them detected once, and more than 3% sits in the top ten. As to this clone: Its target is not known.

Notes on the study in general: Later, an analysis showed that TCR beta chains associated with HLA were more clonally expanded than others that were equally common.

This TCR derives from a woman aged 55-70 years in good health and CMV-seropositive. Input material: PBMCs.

The CDR3 nucleotides read TGTGCCAGCAGCCAGGGCCTCTACGAGCAGTACTTC. This translates into CASSQGLYEQYF. The chain joins TRBV6-5 to TRBJ2-7, with D perhaps matching TRBD1 (5 bases). CDR3 length: 12 residues. Germline V gene lookup returns CDR1 MNHEY and CDR2 SVGAGI. Trimming removed 6 bases from V and 3 bases from J, with 9 bases in between.